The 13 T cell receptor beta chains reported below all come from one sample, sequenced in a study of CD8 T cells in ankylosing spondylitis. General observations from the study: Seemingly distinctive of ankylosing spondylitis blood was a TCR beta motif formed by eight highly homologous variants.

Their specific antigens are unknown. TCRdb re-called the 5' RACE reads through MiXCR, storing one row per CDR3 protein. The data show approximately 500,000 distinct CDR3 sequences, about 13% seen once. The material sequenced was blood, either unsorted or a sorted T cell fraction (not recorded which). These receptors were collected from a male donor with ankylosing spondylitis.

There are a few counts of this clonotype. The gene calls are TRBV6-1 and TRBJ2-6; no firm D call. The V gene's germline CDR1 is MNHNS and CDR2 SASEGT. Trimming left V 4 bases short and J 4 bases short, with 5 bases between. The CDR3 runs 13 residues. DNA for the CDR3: TGTGCCAGCAGTGCCCCCGGGGCCAACGTCCTGACTTTC. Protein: CASSAPGANVLTF.

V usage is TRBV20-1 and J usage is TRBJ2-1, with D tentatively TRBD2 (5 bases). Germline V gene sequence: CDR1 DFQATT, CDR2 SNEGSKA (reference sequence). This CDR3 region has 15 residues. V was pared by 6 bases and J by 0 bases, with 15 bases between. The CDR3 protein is CSAAQAAGSYNEQFF. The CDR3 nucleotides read TGCAGTGCCGCTCAGGCGGCGGGCTCCTACAATGAGCAGTTCTTC.

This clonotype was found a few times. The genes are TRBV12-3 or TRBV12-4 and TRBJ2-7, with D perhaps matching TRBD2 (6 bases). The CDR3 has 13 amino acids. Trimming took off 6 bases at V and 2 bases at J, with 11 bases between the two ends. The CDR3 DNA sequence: TGTGCCAGCAGCTCGGGAGCAGCCTACGAGCAGTACGTC. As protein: CASSSGAAYEQYV.

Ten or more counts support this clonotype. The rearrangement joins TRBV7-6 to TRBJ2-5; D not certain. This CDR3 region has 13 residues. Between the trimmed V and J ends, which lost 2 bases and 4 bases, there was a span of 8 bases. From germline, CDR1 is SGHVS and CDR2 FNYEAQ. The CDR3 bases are TGTGCCAGCAGCTTATTAGGGTCAGAGACCCAGTACTTC. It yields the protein CASSLLGSETQYF.

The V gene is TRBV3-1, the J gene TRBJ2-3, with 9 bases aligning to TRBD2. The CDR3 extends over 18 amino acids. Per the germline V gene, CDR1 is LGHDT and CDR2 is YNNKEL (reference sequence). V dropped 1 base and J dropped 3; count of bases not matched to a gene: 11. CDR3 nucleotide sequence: TGTGCCAGCAGCCAAGCCTGGCGGGGGGGAAAAGGTACAGATACGCAGTATTTT. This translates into CASSQAWRGGKGTDTQYF.

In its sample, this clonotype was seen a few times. In DNA, the CDR3 is TGCAGCGTTTTTAGAATGGGCTATGAGCAGTTCTTC. This translates into CSVFRMGYEQFF. This chain links TRBV29-1 with TRBJ2-1; no reliable D call. Trimming took off 5 bases at V and 8 bases at J, with 13 bases between the two ends. This CDR3 spans 12 amino acids. CDR1 SQVTM and CDR2 ANQGSEA come from the germline V gene.

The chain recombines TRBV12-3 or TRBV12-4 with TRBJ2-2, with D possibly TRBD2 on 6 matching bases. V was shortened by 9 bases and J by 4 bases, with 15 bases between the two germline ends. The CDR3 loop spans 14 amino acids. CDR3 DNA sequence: TGTGCCAGTAAGCGTAGCGGCGGCACCGGGGAGCTGTTTTTT. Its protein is CASKRSGGTGELFF.

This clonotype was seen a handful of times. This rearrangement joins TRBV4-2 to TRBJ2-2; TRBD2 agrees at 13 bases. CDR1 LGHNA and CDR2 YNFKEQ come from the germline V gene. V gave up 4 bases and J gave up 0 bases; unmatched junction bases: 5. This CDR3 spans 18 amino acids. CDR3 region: CASSLRTSGSSNTGELFF. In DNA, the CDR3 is TGTGCCAGCAGCCTCCGGACTAGCGGGAGCTCGAACACCGGGGAGCTGTTTTTT.

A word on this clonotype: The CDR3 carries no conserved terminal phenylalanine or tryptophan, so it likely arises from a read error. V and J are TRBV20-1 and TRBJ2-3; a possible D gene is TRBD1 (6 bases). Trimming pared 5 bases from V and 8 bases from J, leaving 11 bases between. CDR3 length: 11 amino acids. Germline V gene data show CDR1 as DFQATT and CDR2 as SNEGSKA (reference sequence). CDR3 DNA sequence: TGCAGTGCTGTACAGGGAGCTACGCAGTATCTT. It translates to CSAVQGATQYL.

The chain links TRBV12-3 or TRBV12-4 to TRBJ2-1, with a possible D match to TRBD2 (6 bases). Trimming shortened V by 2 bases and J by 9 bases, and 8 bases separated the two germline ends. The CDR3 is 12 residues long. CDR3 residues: CASSLWGGEQFF. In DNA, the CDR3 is TGTGCCAGCAGTTTATGGGGAGGTGAGCAGTTCTTC.

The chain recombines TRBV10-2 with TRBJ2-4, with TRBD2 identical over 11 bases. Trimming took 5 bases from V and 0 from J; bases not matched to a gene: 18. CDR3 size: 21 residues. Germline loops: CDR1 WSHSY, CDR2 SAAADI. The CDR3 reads CASSSVVGASGGTLAKNIQYF. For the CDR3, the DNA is TGCGCCAGCAGTTCTGTCGTGGGAGCTAGCGGGGGGACCTTAGCCAAAAACATTCAGTACTTC.

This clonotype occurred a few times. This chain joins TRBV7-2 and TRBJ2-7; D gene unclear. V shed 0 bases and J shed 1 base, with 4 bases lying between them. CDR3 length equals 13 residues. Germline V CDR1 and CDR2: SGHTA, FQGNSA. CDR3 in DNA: TGTGCCAGCAGCTTAGCGCTATCCTACGAGCAGTACTTC. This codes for CASSLALSYEQYF.

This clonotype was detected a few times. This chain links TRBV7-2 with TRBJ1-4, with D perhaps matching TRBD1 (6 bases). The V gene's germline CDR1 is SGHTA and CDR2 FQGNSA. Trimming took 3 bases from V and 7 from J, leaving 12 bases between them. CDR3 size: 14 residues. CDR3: CASSLGGRVEKLFF. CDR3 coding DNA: TGTGCCAGCAGCTTGGGGGGGCGAGTTGAAAAACTGTTTTTT.